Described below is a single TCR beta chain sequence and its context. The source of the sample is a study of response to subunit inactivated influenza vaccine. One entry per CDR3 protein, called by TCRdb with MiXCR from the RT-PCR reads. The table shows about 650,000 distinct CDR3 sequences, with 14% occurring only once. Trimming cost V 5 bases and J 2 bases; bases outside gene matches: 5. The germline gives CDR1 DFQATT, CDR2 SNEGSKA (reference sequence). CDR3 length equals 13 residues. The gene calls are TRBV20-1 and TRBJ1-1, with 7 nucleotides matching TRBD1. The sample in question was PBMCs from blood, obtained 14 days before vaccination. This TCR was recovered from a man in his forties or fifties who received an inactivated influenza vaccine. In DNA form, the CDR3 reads TGCAGTGCTCCAAGACAGGGAAACACTGAAGCTTTCTTT. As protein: CSAPRQGNTEAFF.